This T cell receptor beta chain was obtained from a study of shared clonotypes between healthy human individuals. This table comes from immunoSEQ multiplex PCR, and its TCRdb copy is limited to in-frame clones, with some not included. The sample consists of around 500,000 clones, roughly 85% of them appearing once. V gave up 0 bases and J gave up 6 bases, with 13 bases separating them. This CDR3 is 15 amino acids long. CDR1 and CDR2 from the germline V gene are SGDLS and YYNGEE. The sequence derives from a middle-aged woman in good health. Some clones in this sample may be carry-over from other donors' samples. V gene TRBV9 combines with J gene TRBJ2-1; no definite D call. Sequenced: PBMCs. This chain's CDR3 is CASSVGRPPGNEQFF. CDR3 nucleotide sequence: TGTGCCAGCAGCGTAGGACGTCCCCCGGGCAATGAGCAGTTCTTC.